The clone carrying this TCR beta chain was counted a few times. Its antigen is as yet unknown. Within the sample, other DNA sequences also encode this same CDR3. The CDR3 totals 13 residues. The V end lost 5 bases, the J end lost 2 bases, and 7 bases lay between the germline ends. Germline CDR1 and CDR2: MNHEY and SVGAGI. Every one of the patients relapsed after autologous stem cell transplantation (brentuximab vedotin exposure was variable). Best response was recorded as complete response, partial response or progressive disease. This entry comes from a study of PD-1 blockade in classical Hodgkin lymphoma. The overall study: A 3 mg/kg intravenous dose of nivolumab was received by patients every 2 weeks. Study observations and caveats: In CD4+ cells, TCR diversity went up significantly by C4D1, but in CD8+ cells it did not.

This table comes from immunoSEQ multiplex PCR, and its TCRdb copy is limited to in-frame clones, with some not included. The data hold about 150,000 clones, with 78% observed a single time. The receptor comes from a human donor with classical Hodgkin lymphoma. The rearrangement uses TRBV6-5 and TRBJ1-5; the D gene is possibly TRBD1 (6 bases). Sequencing was performed on peripheral blood mononuclear cells (PBMCs), taken before the second cycle of nivolumab. The CDR3 nucleotides are TGTGCCAGCAGTAGGACAGGCAATCAGCCCCAGCATTTT. The encoded protein is CASSRTGNQPQHF.